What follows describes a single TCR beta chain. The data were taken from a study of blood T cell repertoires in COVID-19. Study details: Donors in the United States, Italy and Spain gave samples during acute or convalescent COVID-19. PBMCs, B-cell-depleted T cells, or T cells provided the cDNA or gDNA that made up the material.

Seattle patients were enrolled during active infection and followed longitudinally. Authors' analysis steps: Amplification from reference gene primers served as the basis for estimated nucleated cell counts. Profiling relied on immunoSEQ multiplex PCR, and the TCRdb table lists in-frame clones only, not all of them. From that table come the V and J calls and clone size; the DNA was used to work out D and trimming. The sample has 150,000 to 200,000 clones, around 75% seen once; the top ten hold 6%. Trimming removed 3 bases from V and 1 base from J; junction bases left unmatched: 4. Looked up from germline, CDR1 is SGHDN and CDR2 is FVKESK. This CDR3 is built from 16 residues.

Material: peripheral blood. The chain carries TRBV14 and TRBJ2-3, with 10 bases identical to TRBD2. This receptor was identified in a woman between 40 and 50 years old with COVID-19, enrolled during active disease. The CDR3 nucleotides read TGTGCCAGCAGCCAGCTTACTAGCGGGGGCACAGATACGCAGTATTTT. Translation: CASSQLTSGGTDTQYF.